A selection of T cell receptor beta chains follows, all from one sample in a study of response to subunit inactivated influenza vaccine. TCRdb processed the RT-PCR reads anew with MiXCR; each CDR3 protein has one entry. The repertoire holds over 650,000 distinct CDR3 sequences, about 18% seen once, with approximately 11% in the top ten. The sample consisted of PBMCs from blood, taken more than 4 days after vaccination. These receptors were obtained from a man aged 50-59 years who received an inactivated influenza vaccine. CDR3s include the opening cysteine and the closing phenylalanine or tryptophan. A D gene is named only where the DNA matches it firmly. Expanded clones get a size class; other rows say once, few or many, or leave the size out.

many,TRBJ2-2,-,TRBV5-1,TGCGCCAGCAGCTTGGCGGTCGGGGAGCTGTTTTTT,CASSLAVGELFF
-,TRBJ2-1,-,TRBV12-3/TRBV12-4,TGTGCCAGCAGTTTCGGGGGTAGCTCCTACAATAAGCAGTTCTTC,CASSFGGSSYNKQFF
-,TRBJ1-2,-,TRBV6-1,TGTGCCAGCCTCGAGTCCAGGGACTATGGCTACACCTTC,CASLESRDYGYTF
-,TRBJ2-5,TRBD2,TRBV28,TGTGCCAGCAGTTCTAGCGGTGCCCAAGAGACCCAGTACTTC,CASSSSGAQETQYF
-,TRBJ2-1,TRBD1,TRBV11-3,TGTGCCAGCAGCCCGGGACAGGGCTTCGATGAGCAGTTCTTC,CASSPGQGFDEQFF
-,TRBJ2-7,-,TRBV4-3,TGCGCCAGCAGCCAGGACCGGGTCACGACCTACGAGCAGTACTTC,CASSQDRVTTYEQYF
few,TRBJ1-3,-,TRBV10-2,TGCGCCAGCAGTGAAGCCCGAGTAAACACCATATATTTT,CASSEARVNTIYF
-,TRBJ2-1,TRBD1,TRBV24-1,TGTGCCACCAGTGAGAATACCGGGACAGCCAATGAGCAGTTCTTC,CATSENTGTANEQFF
-,TRBJ1-4,-,TRBV12-3/TRBV12-4,TGTGCCAGCAGTCCTACTTATGGGTGGCTGCGGGAACTGTTTTTT,CASSPTYGWLRELFF
few,TRBJ2-2,-,TRBV3-1,TGTGCCAGCAGCCAAGATAAGAATACAAACACCGGGGATCTGTTTTTT,CASSQDKNTNTGDLFF
-,TRBJ2-7,TRBD1,TRBV12-3/TRBV12-4,TGTGCCAGCAGTACCCGGGACAGGGCCTACGAGCAGTACTTC,CASSTRDRAYEQYF
-,TRBJ1-5,-,TRBV28,TGTGCCAGCAGTCCATTCGAAAGGCAGAATCAGCCCCAGCATTTT,CASSPFERQNQPQHF
many,TRBJ2-7,-,TRBV7-2,TGTGCCAGCAGCTTAGTACAGGGAAAATCCTACGAGCAGTACTTC,CASSLVQGKSYEQYF
-,TRBJ2-2,-,TRBV24-1,TGTGCCACCAGTGCGGGATGGGGTAGCTCGAACACCGGGGAGCTGTTTTTT,CATSAGWGSSNTGELFF
-,TRBJ2-7,TRBD1,TRBV4-1,TGCGCCAGCAGCCAAGACAGTGGGACAGTCCTTATACCCTACGAGCAGTACTTC,CASSQDSGTVLIPYEQYF
-,TRBJ2-5,-,TRBV10-3,TGTGCCATCAGTGACCAGCACGGAGAGACCCAGTACTTC,CAISDQHGETQYF
-,TRBJ2-7,-,TRBV10-3,TGTGCCATCAGTGACTCCGGGACAACCTACGAGCAGTACTTC,CAISDSGTTYEQYF
-,TRBJ2-7,TRBD2,TRBV6-5,TGTGCCAGCAGTTACAACAGTTGGCGGGAGGATTACGAGCAGTACTTC,CASSYNSWREDYEQYF
-,TRBJ2-5,-,TRBV11-2,TGTGCCAGCAGCACACTCAAACGACGGGGTCCGGAGACCCAGTACTTC,CASSTLKRRGPETQYF
few,TRBJ2-7,-,TRBV7-6,TGTGCCAGCAGCTCCCAATCCCGCGGGACAGCTGCCTACGAGCAGTACTTC,CASSSQSRGTAAYEQYF
few,TRBJ2-5,-,TRBV9,TGTGCCAGCAGCGTAAGCGGGACAGACCAAGAGACCCAGTACTTC,CASSVSGTDQETQYF
few,TRBJ2-3,-,TRBV11-2,TGTGCCAGCAGCCAGGACTATAACACAGATACGCAGTATTTT,CASSQDYNTDTQYF
-,TRBJ2-1,TRBD2,TRBV4-3,TGCGCCAGCAGCCAAGCAGCCGGGGGGTCCTACAATGAGCAGTTCTTC,CASSQAAGGSYNEQFF
-,TRBJ2-3,TRBD1,TRBV20-1,TGCAGTGCTGTCCATGGGACAGCTCTAGATACGCAGTATTTT,CSAVHGTALDTQYF
few,TRBJ1-6,-,TRBV10-3,TGTGCCATCAGTGTTTCCGGGACGCCGACCAATTCACCCCTCCACTTT,CAISVSGTPTNSPLHF
-,TRBJ2-1,TRBD2,TRBV7-6,TGTGCCAGCAGCCAGACTAGCCCTGAGCAGTTCTTC,CASSQTSPEQFF
many,TRBJ2-3,TRBD2,TRBV20-1,TGCAGTGCTATAGCGGGATCTAGCACAGATACGCAGTATTTT,CSAIAGSSTDTQYF
-,TRBJ2-4,-,TRBV5-6,TGTGCCAGCAGCTTGTGGGGGGCGCCGGGTGCCAAAAACATTCAGTACTTC,CASSLWGAPGAKNIQYF
many,TRBJ2-3,-,TRBV29-1,TGCAGCGTTGAGTCCACGGATACGCAGTATTTT,CSVESTDTQYF
-,TRBJ2-7,TRBD2,TRBV7-2,TGTGCCAGCAGCTTAGCGGTGGCTAGCGGGAGACTCAACGAGCAGTACTTC,CASSLAVASGRLNEQYF